This T cell receptor (beta chain) originates from a study of CD8+ T cells in alopecia areata. As for the study in general: Treatment of the treated patients consisted of oral tofacitinib, 5 to 10 mg twice daily.

Once RNA had been extracted, it was reverse transcribed into cDNA to act as the sequencing template. Measured with immunoSEQ multiplex PCR; TCRdb has only the in-frame clones, and not every one. The data show some 170,000 clones, 50% to 75% seen once. CDR1 is SGHDT and CDR2 is YYEEEE in the germline V gene. CDR3 length: 16 amino acids. Trimming left V 2 bases short and J 3 bases short, with 14 bases between. As to this clone: Its antigen is unknown.

Treatment: oral pan-JAK inhibitor, 5-10 mg twice daily. Study results and limitations: Among the top 100, expanded CD8+ clones were significantly decreased by tofacitinib, as was scalp clonality. Greater clonality was observed in lesional scalp samples, especially alopecia totalis/universalis, versus normal scalp.

Sample: CD4+ T cells sorted from blood, taken between weeks 55 and 65, from a patient treated with tofacitinib. The chain links TRBV5-6 to TRBJ2-2; TRBD2 is a possible D gene (7 bases). This TCR came from a human donor with alopecia areata. For the CDR3, the DNA is TGTGCCAGCAGCTTTGGGGCGGGGGCACACACCGGGGAGCTGTTTTTT. Its protein product is CASSFGAGAHTGELFF.